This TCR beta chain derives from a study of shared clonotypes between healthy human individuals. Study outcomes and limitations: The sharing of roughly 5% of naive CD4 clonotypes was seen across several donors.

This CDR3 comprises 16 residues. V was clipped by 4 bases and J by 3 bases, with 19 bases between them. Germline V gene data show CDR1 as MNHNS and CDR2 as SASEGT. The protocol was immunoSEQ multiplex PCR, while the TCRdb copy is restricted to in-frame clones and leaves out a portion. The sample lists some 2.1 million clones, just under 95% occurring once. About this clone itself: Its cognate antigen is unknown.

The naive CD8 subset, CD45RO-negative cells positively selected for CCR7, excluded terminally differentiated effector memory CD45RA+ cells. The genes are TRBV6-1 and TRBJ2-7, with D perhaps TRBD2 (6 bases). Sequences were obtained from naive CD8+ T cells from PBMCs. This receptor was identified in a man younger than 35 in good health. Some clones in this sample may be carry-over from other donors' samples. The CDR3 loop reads CASSALRGGAIYEQYF. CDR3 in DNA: TGTGCCAGCAGTGCACTCCGAGGAGGGGCGATCTACGAGCAGTACTTC.